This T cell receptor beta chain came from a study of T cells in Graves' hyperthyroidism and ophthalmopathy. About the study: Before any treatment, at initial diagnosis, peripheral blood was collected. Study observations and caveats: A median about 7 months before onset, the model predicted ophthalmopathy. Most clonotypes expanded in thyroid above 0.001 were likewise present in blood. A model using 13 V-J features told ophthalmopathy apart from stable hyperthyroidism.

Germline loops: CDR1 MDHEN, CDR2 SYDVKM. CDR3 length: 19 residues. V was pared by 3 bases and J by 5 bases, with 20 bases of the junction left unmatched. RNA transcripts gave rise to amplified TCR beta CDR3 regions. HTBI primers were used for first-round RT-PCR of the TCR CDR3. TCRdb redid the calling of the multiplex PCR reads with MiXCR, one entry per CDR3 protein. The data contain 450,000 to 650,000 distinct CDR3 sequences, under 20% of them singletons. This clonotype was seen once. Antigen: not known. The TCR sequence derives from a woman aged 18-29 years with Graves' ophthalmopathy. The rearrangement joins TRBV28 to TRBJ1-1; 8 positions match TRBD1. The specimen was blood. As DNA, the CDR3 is TGTGCCAGCAGTTTCCGGACAGGGATGGTATCAACGGTTCGAACTGAAGCTTTCTTT. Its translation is CASSFRTGMVSTVRTEAFF.